This is a list of T cell receptor beta chains from one sample in a study of spatial heterogeneity in lung cancer. From the 5' RACE reads, TCRdb called clonotypes with MiXCR, one entry per CDR3 protein. The table includes over 50,000 distinct CDR3 sequences, approximately 6% detected once. The material was PBMCs, obtained at surgery. The receptors stem from a female donor with early-stage non-small cell lung cancer. Each CDR3 is given with its conserved first and last residue. Size tells how often a clone was seen (once, few, many) or the class of an expanded clone, and some rows leave it out.

V gene,clone size,CDR3 protein
TRBV12-3/TRBV12-4,many,CASSKGTGKTQYF
TRBV7-2,many,CASNGGANEKLFF
TRBV20-1,many,CSASGMQVNTEAFF
TRBV10-3,few,CAISATDTQYF
TRBV7-9,few,CASSLGTYYEQYF
TRBV9,many,CASSPNEKLFF
TRBV5-1,many,CASSSLTSGATDTQYF
TRBV6-5,many,CASSRLPGQGSGDSPLHF
TRBV3-1,few,CASSQEPGDQPQHF
TRBV20-1,-,CSARDPQLAGVREQYF
TRBV2,many,CASRMDGNYGYTF
TRBV10-3,many,CAISGGGLYEQYF
TRBV3-1,few,CASSLGPFNQPQHF
TRBV28,few,CASSLPFGDSPNQPQHF
TRBV7-3,few,CASSLQQARIDEQFF
TRBV4-2,many,CASSPNSGLSEKLFF
TRBV6-5,many,CASSYPPRGGIGETQYF
TRBV7-6,many,CASSLKGQGESGNTIYF
TRBV14,many,CASSQDGAGGIYGYTF
TRBV12-3/TRBV12-4,-,CASRSMGEAFF
TRBV2,-,CASSRSGISGNTIYF
TRBV5-1,few,CASSLSGANQPQHF
TRBV3-1,-,CASSSQLTDTQYF
TRBV28,many,CASTTPGLVFQPQHF
TRBV3-1,-,CASSQLTGVGNTIYF
TRBV20-1,-,CSASPDYGYTF
TRBV7-9,-,CASSTGQGAGNQPQHF
TRBV7-6,-,CAVAGGDYGYTF
TRBV9,many,CASSSGTSVDTGELFF